This TCR beta chain was identified in a study of cytomegalovirus exposure and HLA in healthy donors (dated by TCRdb to the late 2010s). With respect to the entire study: An earlier analysis of several hundred of the donors reported approximately 300 Gb of sequence data and 95 million to 130 million unique TCR beta sequences obtained from 180 million or so T cells. Approximately 310 gigabases of sequencing data and 78 million or so unique TCR sequences were included in an early release covering roughly 700 HLA-typed donors. Of the approximately 400 genotyped donors, 70% to 90% were placed in the genetic ancestry cluster associated with self-reported Caucasian donors. The study aimed to test whether cataloging public T cell receptors could reveal signatures of past pathogen exposure. The study profiled the T cell repertoires of around 700 subjects by immunosequencing and related them to cytomegalovirus serostatus. In addition to the first cohort of 666 subjects, a separate validation cohort of 130 or so different subjects was used. To predict cytomegalovirus infection status, the study brought together high-throughput TCR immunosequencing, statistical association of individual TCRs with disease status, and machine learning. To study patterns of TCR occurrence, a later analysis re-analyzed previously published TCR beta repertoires from several hundred donors and added high-resolution HLA genotyping. The later analysis used no new phenotypic data to find candidate immune exposures, relying instead on TCR beta sequences and their occurrence across donors. In an earlier analysis of several hundred of the donors, high-throughput TCR beta sequencing was used to judge whether each TCR beta V gene segment behaved as functional or pseudogenic. Alongside the repertoire data, information on donor age, sex, ethnicity and CMV serostatus was compiled. Genome-wide SNP genotypes for about 65% of the roughly 670 donors were used in a later genetic analysis, which treated that subset as a discovery cohort. All discovery cohort repertoires had been generated on a single sequencing platform. HLA typing covered class I and class II loci at four-digit resolution. Typing coverage varied by locus: roughly 629-640 donors for A, B, C, DRB1 and DQB1; more than 500 for DQA1; approximately 570 for DPA1; approximately 490 for DPB1. A few DR-DQ haplotypes were treated as single units for association and clustering because of strong linkage in the cohort. Across 398 genotyped donors of the cohort, an average of approximately 240,000 unique TCR beta nucleotide sequences per donor were sequenced, and roughly 17% of those sequences were non-productive. Findings and caveats that apply to the study as a whole: In vitro tests confirmed that a few of the cytomegalovirus-associated TCR beta chains recognize cytomegalovirus antigens. In an earlier analysis of 500 to 650 of the donors, most TCR beta V segments appeared in productive rearrangements about 87% or about 30% of the time, broadly matching IMGT annotations. The study gave a list of under 200 TCR beta chains associated with cytomegalovirus. Cytomegalovirus status was reported to be diagnosed by the classifier with high specificity and sensitivity in both the original and validation cohorts. Some IMGT-functional V segments, including TRBV6-2 and TRBV6-3, could not be told apart with the 87-base-pair reads, so those segments were excluded. Linkage disequilibrium might explain the correlated functional status among segregating V segments, but an unknown experimental factor could not be ruled out. A further reported finding was that TCR beta sequences accurately predicted the HLA-A and HLA-B alleles for most subjects in the first cohort. Because some donors lacked HLA typing at each locus, the association tests relied only on the typed subset. Immune exposure information for the cohort was limited to CMV serostatus. This cohort had only TCR beta chains sequenced, and the lack of alpha or paired-chain data limited which features could be detected. According to a later genetic analysis, donors in an Asian-associated ancestry cluster had fewer N-insertions in productive TCRs than the approximately 700-donor mean. When HLA alleles, especially DR and DQ, strongly co-occurred, TCR associations were difficult to assign to individual alleles. The earlier analysis of nearly 600 of the donors excluded some 16 rarely observed V segments, including chromosome 9 orphons, because counts were too low. According to the authors, the approach could potentially be generalized to other disease states and immunological phenotypes. In a later analysis, several top co-occurrence clusters were reported to appear linked to parvovirus B19, influenza, CMV and Epstein-Barr virus. According to a later analysis, TCR association rates differed among HLA loci, with DRB1 alleles showing the most associated TCRs and HLA-C alleles showing the fewest. Across donors, most TCR sequences were observed very rarely, whereas some public TCRs were present in many individuals. A later analysis associated about 16,000 TCR beta sequences with specific HLA alleles at a false discovery rate of 0.05. In a later analysis, HLA-associated TCR beta chains were found to be more clonally expanded and to have lower generation probabilities than equally common non-associated chains. The sequencing pipeline was judged likely to have produced a cluster of highly shared sequence variants as a technical artifact. An association between a missense DCLRE1C variant and V-gene and J-gene trimming of TCR beta chains was found in a later genetic analysis and replicated in an independent cohort. The presence/absence analyses assumed that sequencing depth was roughly uniform across donors, and that assumption may not be true. Most CMV-associated TCR beta chains appeared to be HLA-restricted in a later analysis, and the HLA associations seemed to be driven largely by CMV exposure.

The cohort was made up of about 610 healthy bone marrow donors. At the time of sampling, every cohort member was nominally healthy, though immune exposures that went unrecorded were likely present. The donor tested CMV seronegative and was one of the 352 seronegative cohort members. Each donor provided a peripheral blood sample, and peripheral blood mononuclear cells were used for TCR beta sequencing. The Qiagen DNeasy Blood Extraction Kit was used to extract genomic DNA from the blood cell samples. With regard to this clone: Its binding antigen is unknown. Base quality data are lacking; no much larger clone is found one base away.

Libraries came from the immunoSEQ multiplex PCR assay. For the multiplex PCR, a mixture combining 60 forward primers for TCR Vbeta segments and 13 reverse primers for TCR Jbeta segments was used. The CDR3 region of rearranged TCR beta genes was amplified from genomic DNA by a multiplex PCR assay. The amplified TCR beta libraries were sequenced on the Illumina HiSeq System as 87-base-pair reads. Per the original workflow: In a later analysis, 70 million to 95 million unique TCR beta chains were counted across the 650 to 750 repertoires, and approximately 11 million of these chains were shared by at least two donors. A nearest-neighbor algorithm error-corrected the raw reads and collapsed the reads into unique sequences, merging closely related sequences to remove PCR and sequencing errors. CDR3 sequences were aligned to IMGT reference sequences to assign V, D and J gene segments. Each retained sequence needed at least a six-nucleotide match to both a V gene segment and a J gene segment. A rearrangement was called productive if the CDR3 had no stop codons and remained in frame with V and J, and every other rearrangement was called non-productive. Following IMGT convention, CDR3 was defined as the stretch from the second conserved V-encoded cysteine to the conserved J-encoded phenylalanine. Sequences without an unambiguous match to a single V gene segment were excluded from the earlier analysis of over 500 of the donors. In an earlier analysis of approximately 500 of the donors, a V segment was called functional when productive rearrangements were above 56.7%, and segregating when the standard deviation between donors exceeded 5%. A statistical classification framework was developed to diagnose cytomegalovirus status using the catalog of TCR beta chain sequences. In a later analysis, V and J genes were assigned by comparing TCR nucleotide sequences against IMGT/GENE-DB human TR gene sequences. The TCRdist pipeline was used in a later analysis to assign CDR3 sequences and most-parsimonious VDJ recombination scenarios. In a later analysis, each TCR beta chain was defined by its CDR3 amino acid sequence together with its V-gene family, and reads without a unique V-gene family were excluded. To address suspected cross-contamination and a sequencing artifact, a later analysis removed a few hundred highly shared, low-generation-probability nucleotide sequences. In a later analysis, a clonal expansion index was calculated for each public chain from normalized within-repertoire ranks of inferred template counts. In a later analysis, generation probabilities were computed using a VDJ recombination model fitted to out-of-frame rearrangements, and the results were checked against IGoR. In a later analysis, TCR-TCR, TCR-HLA and TCR-CMV co-occurrence was scored with hypergeometric tests, and a repertoire-size bias correction was applied to TCR pairs. To estimate false discovery rates, a later analysis permuted the HLA or CMV assignments 20 times. A later analysis grouped co-occurring TCRs with DBSCAN, adding TCRdist sequence similarity when clustering within HLA-allele-positive subsets. Repertoires with fewer than 30,000 or more than 120,000 public chains were left out of co-occurrence clustering, as were four to six repertoires with anomalous nucleotide sharing. The clones in this table, taken by TCRdb from immuneACCESS, are in-frame only. Not every clone is retained; where verified, under half of the shortfall comes from an unresolved V gene, and the cause of the rest is unknown. Clone size and V and J calls were adopted from that table, with D and trimming inferred from the DNA. The sample table shows fewer than 120,000 clones, and around 86% are seen once. Around 2% of the sample is taken by the ten largest.

Germline trimming amounts to 2 bases on V and 0 bases on J, with 14 as the count of junction bases outside the gene matches. The CDR3 spans 19 residues, from the cysteine through the phenylalanine. Only the CDR3 region is kept as DNA, spanning 57 bases read in frame from base 1. The germline V gene encodes CDR1 SGHTA and CDR2 FQGNSA. The source is a man aged 40-49 years in good health and CMV-seronegative. The sequence links TRBV7-2 to TRBJ2-7; a stretch of 9 junction bases matches TRBD1. Material for sequencing was PBMCs. The DNA is as follows: TGTGCCAGCAGCTTATGGGTGGGTACCGGGACAGGGTTCTCCTACGAGCAGTACTTC. This codes for CASSLWVGTGTGFSYEQYF.